Shown below are 18 T cell receptor beta chains from a single sample sequenced in a study of vaccination effects on CD4 cells after COVID-19 (dated by TCRdb to between 2021 and 2023). Receptors were amplified or captured by the immunoSEQ multiplex PCR assay. What TCRdb holds here is the immuneACCESS table cut down to in-frame rearrangements. Part of the clones is not present; checked against another copy, under half of the missing clones reflect an unresolved V gene, and the others are unexplained. Counted in this sample were approximately 74,000 clones; approximately 72% of them appeared once. The ten biggest clones cover under 3% of the sample. The ViraFEST assay stimulated PBMC with viral peptide pools and then used TCR sequencing to identify antigen-specific CD4+ T cell clonotypes by expansion. After approximately 11 days of culture, CD4+ T cells were isolated with the EasySep CD4+ T cell isolation kit. The absence of prior SARS-CoV-2 infection in healthy vaccine recipients was confirmed by negative nucleocapsid antibodies before and after vaccination.

These receptors have no known antigen. Sequencing was performed on CD4+ T cells from PBMCs cultured with HCoV-NL63 spike peptides, taken before COVID-19 vaccination. Interpreted using the paper, the cell subset or site label stands for: HCoV-NL63 spike overlapping peptide pool stimulation. The source is a human donor who received a COVID-19 vaccine.

The chain recombines TRBV19 with TRBJ2-1; D call uncertain. The germline V gene has CDR1 LNHDA and CDR2 SQIVND (reference sequence). V was shortened by 0 bases and J by 6 bases, with 3 bases between the two germline ends. The CDR3 consists of 12 residues. The CDR3 region is CASSIDFNEQFF. CDR3 bases: TGTGCCAGTAGTATAGATTTCAATGAGCAGTTCTTC.

The chain uses TRBV11-1 and TRBJ2-1; D possibly corresponds to TRBD1 (6 bases). There are 15 residues in the CDR3. The V and J ends lost 2 bases and 6 bases respectively, with 14 bases between them. The germline V gene has CDR1 SGHAT and CDR2 FQDESV (reference sequence). The CDR3 bases are TGTGCCAGCAGCTTACGGCCAGGGGCCCCCAATGAGCAGTTCTTC. Protein: CASSLRPGAPNEQFF.

The V and J genes are TRBV7-3 and TRBJ2-3, with 7 bases that match TRBD2. The V and J ends lost 7 bases and 3 bases, in that order; junction bases with no gene match: 16. The CDR3 loop spans 17 amino acids. Germline lookup yields CDR1 SGHTA and CDR2 FQGTGA. For the CDR3, the DNA is TGTGCCAGCACGACGCACGGGGGGAAAGGTGGGACAGATACGCAGTATTTT. This gives the protein CASTTHGGKGGTDTQYF. The complete variable domain, with remaining parts taken from reference TRBV7-3 and TRBJ2-3, reads GAGVSQTPSNKVTEKGKYVELRCDPISGHTALYWYRQSLGQGPEFLIYFQGTGAADDSGLPNDRFFAVRPEGSVSTLKIQRTERGDSAVYLCASTTHGGKGGTDTQYFGPGTRLTVL.

The rearrangement links TRBV2 to TRBJ1-5, with D maybe TRBD1 (5 bases). This CDR3 has 14 amino acids. With 1 base removed from V and 5 bases from J, the gap between germline ends came to 9 bases. CDR1 and CDR2 from the germline V gene are SNHLY and FYNNEI. The chain's CDR3 is CASSEVQGYQPQHF. Written as DNA, the CDR3 is TGTGCCAGCAGTGAAGTCCAGGGCTATCAGCCCCAGCATTTT.

The rearrangement uses TRBV9 and TRBJ2-3; 13 positions agree with TRBD2. After removal of 3 bases from V and 8 bases from J, the junction contained 3 bases not matched to a gene. The CDR3 is 14 amino acids. The germline V gene has CDR1 SGDLS and CDR2 YYNGEE. The CDR3 DNA sequence: TGTGCCAGCAGCGACGGGACTAGCGGGGCTACGCAGTATTTT. It translates to CASSDGTSGATQYF.

The chain is built from TRBV11-1 and TRBJ1-2; D might be TRBD1 (6 bases). Germline V gene data show CDR1 as SGHAT and CDR2 as FQDESV (reference sequence). The V end lost 3 bases, the J end lost 7 bases, and 21 bases lay between the germline ends. The CDR3 runs 16 residues. CDR3 sequence reads: CASSFDQGGPEGGYTF. The CDR3 region has the DNA TGTGCCAGCAGCTTCGATCAAGGGGGACCCGAGGGTGGCTACACCTTC. Full variable domain (remainder filled in from reference TRBV11-1 and TRBJ1-2): EAEVAQSPRYKITEKSQAVAFWCDPISGHATLYWYRQILGQGPELLVQFQDESVVDDSQLPKDRFSAERLKGVDSTLKIQPAELGDSAMYLCASSFDQGGPEGGYTFGSGTRLTVV.

CDR3 sequence: CASSQGRGRNIQYF. DNA of the CDR3: TGCGCCAGCAGCCAAGGACGGGGGCGGAACATTCAGTACTTC. The rearrangement links TRBV4-1 to TRBJ2-4; D might be TRBD1 or TRBD2, each matching 6 bases. Looked up from germline, CDR1 is MGHRA and CDR2 is YSYEKL. Trimming took 1 base from V and 7 from J, leaving 11 bases between them. The CDR3 contains 14 residues.

This clone was detected only a few times. V and J are TRBV5-4 and TRBJ2-3; a possible D gene is TRBD2 (5 bases). Germline V CDR1 and CDR2: SGHNT, YYREEE (reference sequence). CDR3 length: 17 residues. V dropped 4 bases and J dropped 1 base, with 19 bases sitting between them. The CDR3, as DNA: TGTGCCAGCAGCCCCCGATCGGGGTTATGGGGCACAGATACGCAGTATTTT. This codes for CASSPRSGLWGTDTQYF.

The table lists this clone with a few counts. The chain recombines TRBV6-2 or TRBV6-3 with TRBJ2-7; D unclear. V was shortened by 4 bases and J by 2 bases, with 3 bases between the two germline ends. The CDR3 consists of 11 residues. Germline loops: CDR1 MNHEY, CDR2 SVGEGT. CDR3 residues: CASSSPYEQYV. The CDR3 DNA is TGTGCCAGCAGTTCCCCCTACGAGCAGTACGTC.

The V call is TRBV7-3, the J call TRBJ2-3; 9 bases match TRBD2. Germline V CDR1 and CDR2: SGHTA, FQGTGA. Trimming cost V 0 bases and J 5 bases; bases outside gene matches: 6. The CDR3 is 16 amino acids. The CDR3 region is CASSLTSGGPGDTQYF. CDR3 DNA sequence: TGTGCCAGCAGCTTAACCAGCGGGGGGCCGGGAGATACGCAGTATTTT.

The chain couples TRBV20-1 to TRBJ1-1; TRBD1 matches 7 bases. Germline V gene sequence: CDR1 DFQATT, CDR2 SNEGSKA (reference sequence). The CDR3 sequence is 14 residues long. V shed 3 bases and J 5 bases; nucleotides not matched to a gene: 9. As DNA, the CDR3 is TGCAGTGCTAGTTTGCACAGGGGTAAGACTGAAGCTTTCTTT. The encoded protein is CSASLHRGKTEAFF.

This clone occurred a few times. V usage is TRBV6-5 and J usage is TRBJ1-6; no firm D call. The CDR3 contains 14 residues. Deletions cut 2 bases from V and 7 bases from J, with 9 bases between. Germline V gives CDR1 MNHEY, CDR2 SVGAGI. CDR3 sequence (DNA): TGTGCCAGCAGTTACATAAGAACGAATTCACCCCTCCACTTT. Protein: CASSYIRTNSPLHF.

The chain employs TRBV9 and TRBJ2-2, with unresolved D. The V gene's germline CDR1 is SGDLS and CDR2 YYNGEE. The CDR3 sequence is 15 residues long. V dropped 6 bases and J dropped 7 bases, with 19 bases sitting between them. The CDR3 DNA reads TGTGCCAGCACTCAATCCCTAACGAGCGTCGGGGAGCTGTTTTTT. This sequence encodes CASTQSLTSVGELFF.

V gene TRBV7-2 combines with J gene TRBJ1-3; the D is unclear. In germline, CDR1 is SGHTA, CDR2 FQGNSA. CDR3 length equals 14 residues. Trimming stripped 4 bases from V and 1 base from J, with 8 bases between. This CDR3 reads CASSSQKSGNTIYF. CDR3 bases: TGTGCCAGCAGCTCACAGAAATCTGGAAACACCATATATTTT.

CDR3 in amino acids: CASSPGLVNEQFF. CDR3 in DNA: TGTGCCAGCAGCCCCGGACTAGTCAATGAGCAGTTCTTC. V is TRBV12-3 or TRBV12-4 and J is TRBJ2-1; TRBD2 agrees at 7 bases. The CDR3 loop spans 13 amino acids. V lost 6 bases to trimming and J lost 6 bases; unmatched junction nucleotides: 5.

The chain joins TRBV10-1 to TRBJ2-5; tentative D call: TRBD1 (6 bases). V was pared by 0 bases and J by 4 bases, with 12 bases between. The CDR3 sequence is 15 residues long. Germline V gene data show CDR1 as WNHNN and CDR2 as SYGVQD (reference sequence). The CDR3 spells CASSESRTGRETQYF. The CDR3 nucleotides read TGCGCCAGCAGTGAGTCCCGTACAGGGCGAGAGACCCAGTACTTC.

The chain joins TRBV15 to TRBJ1-1; D possibly corresponds to TRBD1 (5 bases). CDR1 is LNHNV, CDR2 YYDKDF, per germline (reference sequence). The V end was cut by 4 bases, the J end by 4 bases, with 13 bases between. The length of the CDR3 is 14 residues. CDR3 loop: CATSTTAWGTEAFF. The CDR3, as DNA: TGTGCCACCAGCACGACAGCCTGGGGCACTGAAGCTTTCTTT.

The chain uses TRBV4-1 and TRBJ1-1; D is uncertain. Trimming removed 4 bases from V and 1 base from J, with 13 bases in between. The CDR3 sequence is 15 residues long. CDR1 and CDR2 from the germline V gene are MGHRA and YSYEKL. The CDR3 sequence: CASSPQRSRNTEAFF. Here the CDR3 DNA reads TGCGCCAGCAGCCCGCAACGTTCCAGGAACACTGAAGCTTTCTTT.